This T cell receptor beta chain emerged from a study of blood T cell repertoires in COVID-19 (TCRdb year 2020). Broadly, across the study: The collaborator samples originated in the United States, Italy and Spain and spanned the acute and convalescent phases of COVID-19. The material from the prospective study consisted of cDNA or gDNA derived from T cells, B-cell-depleted T cells, or PBMCs. The dataset comprised deeply sampled blood TCRbeta repertoires from subjects exposed to, actively infected with, or recovered from COVID-19. The repertoires were made available in a free public database intended to serve as a resource for research on the immune response to SARS-CoV-2. Samples were obtained from the ongoing ImmuneRACE study (first 160 participants) and from over a thousand subjects provided by 6 global collaborators. A de-identified subject ID, COVID-19 status, age in years and sex were almost always included in the sample metadata. Where available, HLA class I and class II types were taken from metadata supplied by the sample provider and were not determined by assay-based typing. The paper's findings and limits, for the study overall: Clinical and demographic metadata were provided uncurated, with the amount varying by source and participant.

The immunoSEQ Assay, a bias-controlled multiplex PCR, was used to amplify TCRbeta CDR3 regions from genomic DNA. The source study handled its data this way. Nucleated cell counts per sample were estimated from amplification of reference gene primers within the assay. Sequence reads were collapsed and filtered to measure the absolute abundance of every unique TCRbeta CDR3 rearrangement. For each sample, productive Simpson clonality was calculated as the square root of Simpson's diversity index over productive rearrangements. The clones in this table, taken by TCRdb from immuneACCESS, are in-frame only. Not every clone is retained; where verified, under half of the shortfall comes from an unresolved V gene, and the cause of the rest is unknown. V and J calls and clone size are given by that table; D and trimming were obtained from the DNA. Counted in this sample were 200,000 to 250,000 clones; roughly 88% of them appeared once. The ten largest clonotypes hold about 2.2% of the sample.

V loses 1 base, J loses 6 bases, and the germline ends lie 8 bases apart. The cysteine opens and the phenylalanine closes a CDR3 of 12 amino acids. Only CDR3 DNA remains: 36 bases, in frame from the first base. From a lookup of the germline V gene (reference sequence), CDR1 and CDR2 are SGHKS and YYEKEE. Samples from volunteer blood donors who had recovered from COVID-19 were contributed by a second Seattle source. Each collaborating institution followed its own protocols to collect whole blood in K2EDTA tubes. For TCRbeta analysis, collaborators shipped samples in one of three forms: frozen whole blood, isolated PBMCs, or DNA extracted from either of those sample types. Concerning this clone itself: The antigen it recognizes is unknown. Nothing much larger sits one base from this clone, and base qualities are not available.

Sequenced: peripheral blood. The receptor was derived from a man aged 25 to 45 who had recovered from COVID-19. The chain uses TRBV5-5 and TRBJ2-7; no D gene call is confident. At the DNA level, the sequence is TGTGCCAGCAGCTTGATCTCCCCCGAGCAGTACTTC. Translated, this is CASSLISPEQYF.